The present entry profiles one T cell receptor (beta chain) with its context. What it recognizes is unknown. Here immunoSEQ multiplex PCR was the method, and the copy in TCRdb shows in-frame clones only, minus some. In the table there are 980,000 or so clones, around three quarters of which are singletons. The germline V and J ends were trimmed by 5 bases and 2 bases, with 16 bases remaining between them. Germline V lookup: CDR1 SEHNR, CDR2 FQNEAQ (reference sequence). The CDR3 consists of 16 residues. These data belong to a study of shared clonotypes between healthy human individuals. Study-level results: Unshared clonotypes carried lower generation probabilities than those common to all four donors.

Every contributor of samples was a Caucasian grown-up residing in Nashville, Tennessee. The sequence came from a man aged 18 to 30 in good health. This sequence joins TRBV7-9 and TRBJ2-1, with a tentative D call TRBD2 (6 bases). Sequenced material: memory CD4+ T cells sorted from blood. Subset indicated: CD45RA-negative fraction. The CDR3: CASSVTGTPAYNEQFF. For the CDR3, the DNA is TGTGCCAGCAGCGTGACCGGGACTCCCGCCTACAATGAGCAGTTCTTC. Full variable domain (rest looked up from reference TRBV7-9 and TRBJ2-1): DTGVSQNPRHKITKRGQNVTFRCDPISEHNRLYWYRQTLGQGPEFLTYFQNEAQLEKSRLLSDRFSAERPKGSFSTLEIQRTEQGDSAMYLCASSVTGTPAYNEQFFGPGTRLTVL.